What follows describes a single TCR beta chain. This clonotype was seen a handful of times. Its recognized antigen is unknown. It has no much larger one-base neighbor in the sample; base qualities were not kept. The donors were roughly 38 Caucasian individuals from Russia, aged roughly 6 to 100 years, who were systemically healthy. Roughly 9 milliliters of peripheral blood were drawn from each donor into EDTA-treated Vacutainer tubes. Ficoll-Paque density-gradient centrifugation was used to isolate PBMCs, with at least 6.5 million per sample. Trizol reagent was used to extract total RNA from PBMCs, with at least 6 micrograms per sample. For every donor, flow cytometry on a PBMC aliquot measured the percentage of naive CD45RAhigh/CD27high T cells. Reading the germline V gene gives CDR1 MNHEY and CDR2 SVGAGI. The junction carries 7 bases between V and J, which are trimmed by 5 bases and 1 base respectively. Taken from cysteine to phenylalanine, the CDR3 has 13 residues. The read is trimmed to its CDR3 DNA, 39 bases read in frame from base 1.

This specimen comes from a study of blood T cells in healthy people across ages (dated by TCRdb to about 2015). In terms of the full investigation: In model experiments, template switching captured about one uniquely barcoded TCR beta cDNA molecule for every two T cells. To track age-related changes in TCR beta repertoire diversity, the study relied on deep sequencing normalized with unique cDNA molecular identifiers. Four age groups were formed from the donors: young (average approximately 15 years), middle-aged (around 37), aged (over 55) and long-lived (approximately 80). Donors of different ages were randomly distributed across sequencing lanes to avoid experimental bias. Two additional independent replicas of 1 million unique cDNA reads from the same blood draw were analyzed for two donors (one aged 18 to 30 and one aged 80 or older). The paper's findings and limits, for the study overall: The percentage of naive T cells measured by flow cytometry correlated strongly with observed TCR beta diversity. Compared with the aged group, more naive CD4+ T cells, fewer expanded clones and increased TCR diversity were shown by the long-lived group, suggesting age selection. Estimates of total diversity based on one million sequenced T cells were regarded as lower bounds and as underestimates. The CMV infection status of donors was not known, potentially confounding age-related changes in expanded clonotypes. As age increased, observed TCR beta diversity per million T cells dropped in a roughly linear way, and a significant reduction was already evident by age 40. Because profiling used bulk unsorted PBMCs, naive and antigen-experienced compartments could not be compared conclusively.

The library was built by means of 5' RACE. TCRdb names Illumina HiSeq 2500 as the instrument used. The second PCR ran for roughly 7 to 11 cycles and used a J-beta primer mix along with a sample-barcoded 5' primer. A template-switch 5' adaptor carrying 12 random nucleotides introduced a unique molecular identifier onto each TCR beta cDNA molecule. Each sample yielded at least 2.5 million CDR3-containing paired-end reads. First-strand cDNA synthesis was performed from all RNA using the Mint cDNA synthesis kit, with priming by a TRBC-specific oligonucleotide. Following uracil-DNA glycosylase treatment, a first 18-cycle PCR with universal primers M1SS and BC2_uni_R was performed on all cDNA. Under the source paper's analysis protocol: Normalization of each sample was performed by random selection of 1 million high-quality reads, each carrying a distinct molecular identifier. Reads sharing molecular identifiers were discarded rather than binned into consensus sequences. CDR3 identification, clonotype clustering and error correction used MiTCR with a Q25 quality threshold and the strictest error-elimination algorithm. A nonparametric unseen species model using Euler transformation provided a lower-bound estimate of total TCR beta diversity. TCRdb reprocessed the public reads (quality trimming at Q25 with fastp, clone calling with MiXCR) and kept in-frame beta chains. All rows with the same CDR3 protein become a single entry with the most common DNA and genes. The V and J calls were not made by the authors but by TCRdb's processing. This sample holds approximately 830,000 distinct CDR3 sequences; 62% were observed only once. The ten largest clones capture about 30% of the sample.

The chain uses TRBV6-5 and TRBJ2-3; no confident D gene assignment can be made. Sequenced material: blood. This sequence was found in a man aged 30-40 years in good health. The sequenced DNA: TGTGCCAGCAGTAGGACCGGCACAGATACGCAGTATTTT. Its protein is CASSRTGTDTQYF.